Listed here are 17 T cell receptor beta chains from one sample, sequenced in a study of STAT5B mutations in CD4+ large granular lymphocyte leukemia. The assay was immunoSEQ multiplex PCR, and TCRdb's table has in-frame clones only and misses some. Of about 20,000 clones listed, 65% to 80% are singletons. The specimen sequenced was CD4+ T cells from blood buffy coats. These receptors all come from a human donor in good health.

This sequence joins TRBV5-1 and TRBJ2-3; D gene unclear. Germline-derived CDR1 and CDR2 are SGHRS and YFSETQ. Trimming left V 4 bases short and J 1 base short, with 10 bases between. This CDR3 spans 14 amino acids. CDR3 sequence reads: CASSPGDRTDTQYF. CDR3 DNA: TGCGCCAGCAGCCCAGGAGACCGCACAGATACGCAGTATTTT.

The rearrangement uses TRBV9 and TRBJ2-6; 8 nucleotides align to TRBD1. CDR3 length equals 18 residues. Germline CDR1 SGDLS, CDR2 YYNGEE. V was pared by 3 bases and J by 0 bases, with 8 bases of the junction left unmatched. Written as DNA, the CDR3 is TGTGCCAGCAGCGCCCTTGGACAGGGATTCTCTGGGGCCAACGTCCTGACTTTC. It translates to CASSALGQGFSGANVLTF.

This chain joins TRBV19 and TRBJ2-1; 8 bases align to TRBD1. CDR3 length: 16 residues. Germline CDR1 LNHDA, CDR2 SQIVND (reference sequence). The J segment lost 7 bases and the V segment lost 1 base, leaving 9 bases of the junction unmatched. CDR3 loop: CASSIGQGNIGNEQFF. The DNA for the CDR3 is TGTGCCAGTAGTATAGGACAGGGGAATATCGGGAATGAGCAGTTCTTC. Full variable domain (remainder filled in from reference TRBV19 and TRBJ2-1): DGGITQSPKYLFRKEGQNVTLSCEQNLNHDAMYWYRQDPGQGLRLIYYSQIVNDFQKGDIAEGYSVSREKKESFPLTVTSAQKNPTAFYLCASSIGQGNIGNEQFFGPGTRLTVL.

Comment on this clone: One end of the junction fails to match germline, which may point to a read error. The chain joins TRBV30 to TRBJ2-3; D not resolved. CDR1 GTSNPN and CDR2 SVGIG come from the germline V gene (reference sequence). The CDR3 runs 15 residues. The CDR3 DNA follows: TGTGCCTACTCTTTTTCCAGCAGGAGCACCGATACGCAGTATTTT. It yields the protein CAYSFSSRSTDTQYF.

The V gene is TRBV28, the J gene TRBJ2-3, with 11 bases lining up with TRBD2. Losses at the gene ends were 7 bases for V and 3 bases for J; bases not matched to a gene: 3. The germline V gene encodes CDR1 MDHEN and CDR2 SYDVKM. There are 14 residues in the CDR3. CDR3 DNA: TGTGCCAGCACTACTAGCGGGAGAACAGATACGCAGTATTTT. Translation: CASTTSGRTDTQYF.

In this sample, this clone turned up a few times. The genes are TRBV19 and TRBJ2-1; tentative D call: TRBD2 (6 bases). Deletions cut 4 bases from V and 6 bases from J, with 16 bases between. The CDR3 extends over 15 amino acids. Germline V lookup: CDR1 LNHDA, CDR2 SQIVND (reference sequence). The CDR3 DNA is TGTGCCAGTAGTACCAGGAGGGCAGGCCTCAATGAGCAGTTCTTC. Encoded protein: CASSTRRAGLNEQFF.

V gene TRBV9 combines with J gene TRBJ2-2, with TRBD1 identical over 8 bases. Per the germline V gene, CDR1 is SGDLS and CDR2 is YYNGEE. The CDR3 loop spans 16 amino acids. V was pared by 3 bases and J by 6 bases, with 10 bases of the junction left unmatched. The CDR3 is CASSAPRTGSPGELFF. DNA for the CDR3: TGTGCCAGCAGCGCCCCCCGGACAGGGTCCCCCGGGGAGCTGTTTTTT.

The chain employs TRBV29-1 and TRBJ2-3, with D unresolved. The CDR3 extends over 14 amino acids. Deletions cut 5 bases from V and 2 bases from J, with 14 bases between. The germline V gene encodes CDR1 SQVTM and CDR2 ANQGSEA. The DNA of the CDR3 is TGCAGCGTTTACGCCGCGGCTAACACAGATACGCAGTATTTT. It codes for CSVYAAANTDTQYF.

Written as DNA, the CDR3 is TGTGCCAGCAGCTTAGATGTAAGGGGACTCCCCTACTTC. This gives the protein CASSLDVRGLPYF. The V gene is TRBV11-2, the J gene TRBJ2-5, with D perhaps matching TRBD2 (6 bases). V was trimmed by 0 bases and J by 14 bases, leaving 16 bases between them. CDR1 and CDR2 from the germline V gene are SGHAT and FQNNGV. This CDR3 has 13 residues.

The chain recombines TRBV4-3 with TRBJ1-5; D is uncertain. Trimming cost V 0 bases and J 3 bases, with 9 bases left between them. CDR1 is LGHNA and CDR2 is YSLEER in the germline V gene. This CDR3 region has 15 residues. The CDR3 is CASSQERHPNQPQHF. CDR3 in DNA: TGCGCCAGCAGCCAAGAGAGGCACCCCAATCAGCCCCAGCATTTT.

This chain uses TRBV5-8 with TRBJ2-7; D ambiguous. Trimming cost V 4 bases and J 8 bases, with 13 bases left between them. The CDR3 spans 12 residues. Germline CDR1 SGHTS, CDR2 YDEGEE. The CDR3 region has the DNA TGTGCCAGCAGCCACTATAGCCTTCAGCAGTACTTC. Translated: CASSHYSLQQYF.

This clone was recorded only once. The rearrangement links TRBV19 to TRBJ2-3; D possibly uses TRBD1 or TRBD2 (6 bases each). Trimming took off 4 bases at V and 4 bases at J, with 18 bases between the two ends. CDR1 is LNHDA, CDR2 SQIVND, per germline (reference sequence). This CDR3 is 16 amino acids long. CDR3 coding DNA: TGTGCCAGTAGTACCCGAGGGGGACGGGGGCCAGATACGCAGTATTTT. This encodes CASSTRGGRGPDTQYF.

The rearrangement links TRBV7-9 to TRBJ1-3; 8 bases are a match to TRBD1. V was clipped by 5 bases and J by 4 bases; unmatched bases: 7. The CDR3 is made up of 15 amino acids. Germline CDR1 SEHNR, CDR2 FQNEAQ (reference sequence). This chain's CDR3 is CASSPGGAMGNTIYF. CDR3 sequence (DNA): TGTGCCAGCAGCCCAGGGGGCGCGATGGGAAACACCATATATTTT.

The rearrangement uses TRBV18 and TRBJ1-6, with D possibly matching TRBD1 (6 bases). CDR1 is KGHSH, CDR2 LQKENI, per germline. CDR3 size: 14 residues. The V end was cut by 4 bases, the J end by 6 bases, with 10 bases between. The CDR3 spells CASSQQGGNSPLHF. CDR3 nucleotide sequence: TGTGCCAGCTCACAACAGGGTGGTAATTCACCCCTCCACTTT.

This clone was seen only a few times. The chain combines TRBV12-5 with TRBJ1-3; D gene unclear. The CDR3 is made up of 14 amino acids. Germline CDR1 LGHNT, CDR2 FRNRAP. Trimming took off 6 bases at V and 0 bases at J, with 9 bases between the two ends. The CDR3 bases are TGTGCTAGTGGAGCAGGTTTCTCTGGAAACACCATATATTTT. Translation gives CASGAGFSGNTIYF.

This clone has more than one count but fewer than ten. The V gene is TRBV30, the J gene TRBJ1-4, with unresolved D. Per germline, CDR1 GTSNPN and CDR2 SVGIG (reference sequence). V lost 0 bases to trimming and J lost 8 bases, with 10 bases between them. The CDR3 runs to 13 residues. The CDR3 region is CAWSVNIREKLFF. The CDR3 bases are TGTGCCTGGAGTGTAAATATTCGGGAAAAACTGTTTTTT.

The CDR3 DNA sequence: TGCAGCGTTGAAGGGGAACGGCGTGAGCAGTTCTTC. It specifies CSVEGERREQFF. The chain has TRBV29-1 and TRBJ2-1; the D is unclear. The CDR3 extends over 12 amino acids. V lost 1 base and J lost 9, with 10 bases in between. Germline-derived CDR1 and CDR2 are SQVTM and ANQGSEA.